This TCR beta chain is from a study of T cell responses to AZD1222 COVID-19 vaccine. As concerns this clone: Its antigen remains unidentified.

This CDR3 has 14 amino acids. Per the germline V gene, CDR1 is SGDLS and CDR2 is YYNGEE. The ends were cut back, 4 bases at V and 5 bases at J, with 15 bases in the middle. Produced via immunoSEQ multiplex PCR; TCRdb's table is partial and in-frame only. The repertoire holds about 130,000 clones, with around 94% as singletons. Study results and caveats: Most donors were white British, females outnumbered males, and clonal diversity was possibly underestimated. In the spike-specific TCR repertoire, nearly half reportedly target unmutated variant regions.

Material: peripheral blood, obtained on day 0 of AZD1222 vaccination. This sequence was found in an adult in good health. This sequence joins TRBV9 and TRBJ1-2; no clear D gene. In DNA, the CDR3 is TGTGCCAGCAGCCGAGAGCCAGGCACATATGGCTACACCTTC. It is translated as CASSREPGTYGYTF.